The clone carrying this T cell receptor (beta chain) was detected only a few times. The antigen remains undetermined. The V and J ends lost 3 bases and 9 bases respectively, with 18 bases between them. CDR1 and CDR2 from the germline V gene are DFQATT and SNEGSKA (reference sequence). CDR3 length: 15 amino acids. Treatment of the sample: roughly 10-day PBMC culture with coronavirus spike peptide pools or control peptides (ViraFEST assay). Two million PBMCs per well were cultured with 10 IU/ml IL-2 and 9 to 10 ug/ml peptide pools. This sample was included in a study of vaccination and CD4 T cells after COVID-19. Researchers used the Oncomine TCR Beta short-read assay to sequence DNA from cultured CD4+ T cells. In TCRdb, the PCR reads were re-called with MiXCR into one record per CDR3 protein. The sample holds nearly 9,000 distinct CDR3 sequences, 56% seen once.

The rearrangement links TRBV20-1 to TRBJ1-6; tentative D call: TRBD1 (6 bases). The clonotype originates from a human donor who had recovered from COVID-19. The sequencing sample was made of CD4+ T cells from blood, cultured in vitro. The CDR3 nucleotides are TGCAGTGCTAGTCCGGGGGGCGGGGGGTTTTCACCCCTCCACTTT. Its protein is CSASPGGGGFSPLHF.